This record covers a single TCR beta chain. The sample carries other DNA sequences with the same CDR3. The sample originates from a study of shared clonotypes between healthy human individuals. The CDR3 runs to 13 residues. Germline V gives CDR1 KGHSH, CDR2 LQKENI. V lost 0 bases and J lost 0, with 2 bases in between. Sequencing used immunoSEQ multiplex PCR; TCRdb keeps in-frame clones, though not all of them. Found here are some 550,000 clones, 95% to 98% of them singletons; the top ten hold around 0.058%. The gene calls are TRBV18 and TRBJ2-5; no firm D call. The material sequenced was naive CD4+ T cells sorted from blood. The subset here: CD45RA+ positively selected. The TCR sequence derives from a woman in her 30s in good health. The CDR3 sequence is CASSPPDQETQYF. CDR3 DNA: TGTGCCAGCTCACCACCGGACCAAGAGACCCAGTACTTC.